The 27 T cell receptor beta chains presented below share a single source sample, sequenced in a study of cytomegalovirus exposure and HLA in healthy donors. Primers for the PCR totalled 60 Vbeta and 13 Jbeta. Method: immunoSEQ multiplex PCR; TCRdb's copy keeps in-frame clones and lacks some. The data contain over 100,000 clones, roughly 68% of them singletons. Sequenced sample: PBMCs. The receptor set was obtained from a man aged 25-45 years in good health and CMV-seropositive.

This clone appeared a single time. The V call is TRBV21-1, the J call TRBJ1-2; TRBD1 was called by the table and not checked on the DNA. TRBV21-1 is described as a pseudogene. CDR3 length: 19 amino acids. The CDR3 loop is CASSKEKSEGGLGWYGYTF. For the CDR3, the DNA is TGTGCCAGCAGCAAAGAAAAAAGTGAAGGGGGTCTTGGTTGGTATGGCTACACCTTC.

CDR3 sequence reads: CASSSLRQGARGNTIYF. The CDR3, as DNA: TGTGCCAGCAGTTCACTCAGACAGGGGGCGAGAGGAAACACCATATATTTT. The chain combines TRBV27 with TRBJ1-3, with 10 bases fitting TRBD1. Germline V CDR1 and CDR2: MNHEY, SMNVEV (reference sequence). V lost 4 bases, J lost 4 bases, and 10 bases stayed unmatched. The CDR3 loop spans 17 amino acids.

In its sample, this clone was seen a few times. This chain joins TRBV2 and TRBJ2-3; 7 nucleotides line up with TRBD2. This CDR3 region has 15 residues. Germline V lookup: CDR1 SNHLY, CDR2 FYNNEI. V lost 2 bases, J lost 4 bases, and 6 bases stayed unmatched. The CDR3 coding sequence is TGTGCCAGCAGTGAAAGATCGGGAGGCGCAGATACGCAGTATTTT. Its translation: CASSERSGGADTQYF.

This chain connects TRBV6-5 to TRBJ2-6; possibly TRBD2 for D (5 bases). V lost 0 bases and J 0 bases, leaving 6 bases between the germline ends. The germline CDR1 and CDR2 sequences are MNHEY and SVGAGI. The CDR3 is 16 amino acids. CDR3 in DNA: TGTGCCAGCAGTTACTCCCGGGGCTCTGGGGCCAACGTCCTGACTTTC. As protein: CASSYSRGSGANVLTF.

This clone turned up a few times. The rearrangement links TRBV29-1 to TRBJ1-2; 7 nucleotides line up with TRBD1. Trimming at V came to 4 bases and at J to 8 bases, leaving 13 bases not matched to a gene. Germline CDR1 and CDR2: SQVTM and ANQGSEA. This CDR3 is built from 14 residues. The CDR3 is CSVGLARQGHGYTF. The CDR3 DNA follows: TGCAGCGTTGGCTTGGCCAGACAGGGTCACGGCTACACCTTC.

The chain joins TRBV2 to TRBJ2-1; perhaps TRBD1 as D (6 bases). This CDR3 contains 13 residues. Germline CDR1 SNHLY, CDR2 FYNNEI. The V end was cut by 8 bases, the J end by 8 bases, with 16 bases between. The CDR3 loop reads CASHLSDRDEQFF. The CDR3 region has the DNA TGTGCCAGCCACCTATCGGACAGAGATGAGCAGTTCTTC.

This clone has just a few counts. The chain is built from TRBV6-5 and TRBJ1-1; 10 bases map to TRBD1. With 3 bases clipped from V and 1 base from J, the junction kept 5 bases outside the gene matches. CDR1 is MNHEY, CDR2 SVGAGI, per germline. The CDR3 runs to 16 residues. The CDR3 region is CASSYGGQGSNTEAFF. CDR3 nucleotide sequence: TGTGCCAGCAGTTATGGGGGACAGGGGTCGAACACTGAAGCTTTCTTT.

The gene calls are TRBV10-3 and TRBJ1-5; 7 positions match TRBD1. CDR3 length: 15 amino acids. Germline assignment: CDR1 ENHRY and CDR2 SYGVKD. Trimming cost V 2 bases and J 4 bases; bases outside gene matches: 5. The CDR3 spells CAISEGTADNQPQHF. The CDR3 nucleotides read TGTGCCATCAGTGAGGGGACAGCAGATAATCAGCCCCAGCATTTT.

The CDR3 is CASSLTGYNYGYTF. For the CDR3, the DNA is TGTGCCAGCAGTTTAACAGGGTATAACTATGGCTACACCTTC. The chain recombines TRBV28 with TRBJ1-2, with D maybe TRBD1 (6 bases). Per the germline V gene, CDR1 is MDHEN and CDR2 is SYDVKM. V dropped 2 bases and J dropped 1 base, with 8 bases sitting between them. The CDR3 has 14 amino acids.

This clone was seen a handful of times. The V gene is TRBV9, the J gene TRBJ2-3; D is ambiguous. The germline V gene encodes CDR1 SGDLS and CDR2 YYNGEE. The V and J ends lost 4 bases and 5 bases respectively, with 8 bases between them. The CDR3 is 12 amino acids. The chain's CDR3 is CASSSPLDTQYF. The CDR3 DNA follows: TGTGCCAGCAGCAGCCCTTTAGATACGCAGTATTTT.

In its sample, this clone was seen a few times. V and J are TRBV7-2 and TRBJ1-2; D is unclear. Trimming shortened V by 1 base and J by 4 bases, and 7 bases separated the two germline ends. The CDR3 length is 13 residues. Looked up from germline, CDR1 is SGHTA and CDR2 is FQGNSA. The CDR3 is CASSLDGIYGYTF. CDR3 DNA: TGTGCCAGCAGCTTAGATGGCATCTATGGCTACACCTTC.

Comments on this clone: One junction end disagrees with the germline gene, perhaps due to a read error. The chain is built from TRBV10-2 and TRBJ1-1; D remains unclear. This CDR3 spans 12 amino acids. Germline CDR1 is WSHSY and CDR2 is SAAADI. As DNA, the CDR3 is TGCGCCAGCAGTGAGCCCTCTTCTGAGGCTTTCTTT. Translation: CASSEPSSEAFF.

This chain joins TRBV30 and TRBJ2-7, with TRBD1 matching over 8 bases. The CDR3 has 16 amino acids. V was clipped by 2 bases and J by 1 base; unmatched bases: 10. The germline V gene has CDR1 GTSNPN and CDR2 SVGIG (reference sequence). The CDR3 region is CAWSQSGQGVSYEQYV. CDR3 DNA: TGTGCCTGGAGTCAGTCAGGACAGGGTGTTTCCTACGAGCAGTACGTC.

The chain combines TRBV19 with TRBJ2-1; 9 nucleotides agree with TRBD1. CDR3 length: 15 amino acids. V was pared by 2 bases and J by 4 bases, with 3 bases of the junction left unmatched. Germline V gives CDR1 LNHDA, CDR2 SQIVND (reference sequence). The DNA for the CDR3 is TGTGCCAGTAGTATACAAGGACAGGGGTACAATGAGCAGTTCTTC. It encodes CASSIQGQGYNEQFF.

This clone came up once. The chain recombines TRBV5-1 with TRBJ2-1; 10 bases are shared with TRBD2. The CDR3 contains 16 residues. Germline trimming cut 5 bases from V and 5 bases from J; bases unmatched to any gene: 10. The germline gives CDR1 SGHRS, CDR2 YFSETQ. CDR3 protein: CASRPPGLAQDNEQFF. DNA of the CDR3: TGCGCCAGCAGACCTCCGGGACTAGCGCAGGACAATGAGCAGTTCTTC.

V and J are TRBV18 and TRBJ2-1, with 10 nucleotides matching TRBD2. This CDR3 is 16 amino acids long. From germline, CDR1 is KGHSH and CDR2 LQKENI. The ends lost 2 bases at V and 6 bases at J; junction bases unmatched: 7. The CDR3, as DNA: TGTGCCAGCTCACCAGGGGGACTAGCGCCTGGCAATGAGCAGTTCTTC. Translation: CASSPGGLAPGNEQFF.

The rearrangement uses TRBV5-1 and TRBJ2-7; 8 nucleotides agree with TRBD1. Trimming cost V 1 base and J 4 bases; bases outside gene matches: 10. The CDR3 spans 16 residues. Looked up from germline, CDR1 is SGHRS and CDR2 is YFSETQ. In DNA form, the CDR3 reads TGCGCCAGCAGCTTGTTTGCTCAGGGGGCGCGGTACGAGCAGTACTTC. This codes for CASSLFAQGARYEQYF. Together with reference TRBV5-1 and TRBJ2-7, the CDR3 gives the full variable domain: KAGVTQTPRYLIKTRGQQVTLSCSPISGHRSVSWYQQTPGQGLQFLFEYFSETQRNKGNFPGRFSGRQFSNSRSEMNVSTLELGDSALYLCASSLFAQGARYEQYFGPGTRLTVT.

V and J are TRBV9 and TRBJ2-1; weak D call: TRBD2 (7 bases). This CDR3 has 17 amino acids. Per germline, CDR1 SGDLS and CDR2 YYNGEE. V was clipped by 4 bases and J by 3 bases, with 20 bases between them. In DNA form, the CDR3 reads TGTGCCAGCAGCCCCCCCGTGGGGGGGGCGAACTACAATGAGCAGTTCTTC. This sequence encodes CASSPPVGGANYNEQFF.

Only a few counts were recorded for this clone. This chain joins TRBV19 and TRBJ1-4; D is unresolved. The ends were cut back, 1 base at V and 7 bases at J, with 10 bases in the middle. Germline CDR1 LNHDA, CDR2 SQIVND (reference sequence). The CDR3 totals 14 residues. CDR3 in amino acids: CASSIGPGLEKLFF. The CDR3 region has the DNA TGTGCCAGTAGTATAGGTCCAGGACTTGAAAAACTGTTTTTT.

This clone was seen once. The gene calls are TRBV6-4 and TRBJ2-3; possibly TRBD2 for D (5 bases). Germline assignment: CDR1 MRHNA and CDR2 SNTAGT. V dropped 4 bases and J dropped 2 bases, with 7 bases sitting between them. The CDR3 totals 13 residues. The DNA of the CDR3 is TGTGCCAGCAGTGCGGAGGTCACAGATACGCAGTATTTT. Encoded protein: CASSAEVTDTQYF.

On this clone itself: The same CDR3 is also encoded by other DNA sequences in this sample. The chain employs TRBV11-3 and TRBJ1-1, with D unresolved. The CDR3 has 14 amino acids. Germline values: CDR1 SGHNT, CDR2 YENEEA. V was cut by 5 bases and J by 3 bases, with 13 bases left in between. This CDR3 reads CASSPGQEDTEAFF. CDR3 DNA: TGTGCCAGCAGCCCCGGGCAGGAGGACACTGAAGCTTTCTTT.

V gene TRBV6-1 combines with J gene TRBJ2-7; D is possibly TRBD1 (6 bases). Germline CDR1 reads MNHNS; CDR2 reads SASEGT. The length of the CDR3 is 14 residues. Trimming left V 4 bases short and J 2 bases short, with 12 bases between. For the CDR3, the DNA is TGTGCCAGCAGTGTTGACAGGTCGCCCTACGAGCAGTACGTC. It encodes CASSVDRSPYEQYV.

CDR3 in amino acids: CASSEDYSSGWNEQFF. The CDR3 DNA follows: TGTGCCAGCAGTGAAGACTATTCTTCCGGGTGGAATGAGCAGTTCTTC. This chain links TRBV6-1 with TRBJ2-1, with no clear D. CDR3 length: 16 residues. V dropped 1 base and J dropped 7 bases, with 17 bases sitting between them. CDR1 and CDR2 (germline): MNHNS, SASEGT.

This sequence joins TRBV28 and TRBJ1-2; 11 bases match TRBD1. Germline V lookup: CDR1 MDHEN, CDR2 SYDVKM. The CDR3 loop spans 18 amino acids. With V trimmed by 7 bases and J by 4 bases, 17 bases remained unmatched. This CDR3 reads CASTEPGQGGVGGYGYTF. CDR3 DNA sequence: TGTGCCAGCACCGAACCGGGACAGGGGGGGGTGGGCGGCTATGGCTACACCTTC.

As DNA, the CDR3 is TGTGCCAGCAGTGAACCGGACAGTTCCTACGAGCAGTACGTC. This sequence encodes CASSEPDSSYEQYV. The chain is built from TRBV2 and TRBJ2-7; D is perhaps TRBD1 (6 bases). Germline V CDR1 and CDR2: SNHLY, FYNNEI. V lost 2 bases and J 1 base, leaving 9 bases between the germline ends. CDR3 length: 14 amino acids.

The CDR3 region has the DNA TGCGCCAGCAGCCAAGAAAGAGGGGGCCGACTTGCTAATGAAAAACTGTTTTTT. Its translation is CASSQERGGRLANEKLFF. The chain couples TRBV4-1 to TRBJ1-4; 7 nucleotides line up with TRBD1. The trim removed 0 bases at V and 3 bases at J, leaving 10 bases unmatched. Germline V gene lookup returns CDR1 MGHRA and CDR2 YSYEKL. The length of the CDR3 is 18 residues.

The chain uses TRBV25-1 and TRBJ1-6; 7 bases fit TRBD1. Trimming at V came to 6 bases and at J to 6 bases, leaving 5 bases not matched to a gene. Germline V gene data show CDR1 as MGHDK and CDR2 as SYGVNS. The CDR3 spans 14 residues. The CDR3 DNA reads TGTGCCAGCAGACGGGACAGTAGTAATTCACCCCTCCACTTT. Protein: CASRRDSSNSPLHF.